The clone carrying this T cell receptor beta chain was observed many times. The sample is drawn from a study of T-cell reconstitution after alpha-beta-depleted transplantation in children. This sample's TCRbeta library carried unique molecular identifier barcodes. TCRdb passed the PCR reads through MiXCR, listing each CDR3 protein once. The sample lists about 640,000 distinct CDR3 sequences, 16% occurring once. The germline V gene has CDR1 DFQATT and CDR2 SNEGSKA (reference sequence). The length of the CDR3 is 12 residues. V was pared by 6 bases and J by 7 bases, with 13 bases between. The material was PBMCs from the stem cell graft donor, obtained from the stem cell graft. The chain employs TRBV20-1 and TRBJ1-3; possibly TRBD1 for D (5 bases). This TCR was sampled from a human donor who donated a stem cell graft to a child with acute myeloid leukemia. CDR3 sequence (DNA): TGCAGTGCCCCGTGGGGGGAGAACACCATATATTTT. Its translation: CSAPWGENTIYF.